Sequencing of this T cell receptor (beta chain) was carried out in a study of cytomegalovirus exposure and HLA in healthy donors (dated by TCRdb to 2016 to 2017). Notes on the research overall: In an earlier analysis of some 610 of the donors, around 300 Gb of sequence data and 117 million unique TCR beta sequences from 150 million to 200 million T cells were reported. The aim of the study was to test whether cataloging public T cell receptors could identify signatures of past pathogen exposure. Both class I and class II loci were covered by HLA typing, at four-digit resolution. Approximately 310 gigabases of sequencing data and around 80 million unique TCR sequences made up an early release that covered 640 HLA-typed donors. The study combined high-throughput TCR immunosequencing, statistical association of individual TCRs with disease status, and machine learning to predict cytomegalovirus infection status. In the later analysis, no new phenotypic data were used to find candidate immune exposures; instead, reliance was placed on TCR beta sequences and their occurrence across donors. In addition to the first cohort of about 650 subjects, a separate validation cohort of approximately 110 different subjects was used. Of the roughly 400 genotyped donors, approximately 80% fell in the genetic ancestry cluster associated with self-reported Caucasian donors. Among about 360 genotyped donors of the cohort, an average of approximately 240,000 unique TCR beta nucleotide sequences were sequenced per donor, roughly 18% of them non-productive. Donor age, sex, ethnicity and CMV serostatus were compiled together with the repertoire data. In an earlier analysis of around 540 of the donors, high-throughput TCR beta sequencing was used to judge whether each TCR beta V gene segment behaved as functional or pseudogenic. In a later genetic analysis, genome-wide SNP genotypes for about 60% of the 666 donors were used, and that subset was treated as a discovery cohort. All discovery cohort repertoires had been generated on a single sequencing platform. In a later analysis, previously published TCR beta repertoires from some 640 donors were re-analyzed and high-resolution HLA genotyping was added so that TCR occurrence patterns could be studied. The study profiled the T cell repertoires of more than 500 subjects by immunosequencing and related them to cytomegalovirus serostatus. A handful of DR-DQ haplotypes were handled as single units for association and clustering because linkage in the cohort was strong. The number of donors typed differed by locus, with about 629-640 for A, B, C, DRB1 and DQB1, around 520 for DQA1, nearly 610 for DPA1, and approximately 470 for DPB1. Paper-wide results and their limitations: Only TCR beta chains were sequenced in this cohort, and the absence of alpha or paired-chain data limited detectable features. A later genetic analysis associated a missense DCLRE1C variant with V-gene and J-gene trimming of TCR beta chains, and an independent cohort replicated the association. Most TCR sequences were observed very rarely across donors, whereas some public TCRs were present in many individuals. A later genetic analysis reported fewer N-insertions in productive TCRs among donors in an Asian-associated ancestry cluster than the roughly 700-donor mean. At a false discovery rate of 0.05, a later analysis linked 16,951 TCR beta sequences to specific HLA alleles. In vitro tests confirmed that three of the cytomegalovirus-associated TCR beta chains recognize cytomegalovirus antigens. Because HLA typing was missing for some donors at each locus, association tests included only the typed subset. A total of fewer than 200 TCR beta chains were listed by the study as associated with cytomegalovirus. According to a later analysis, TCR association rates differed among HLA loci, with DRB1 alleles showing the most associated TCRs and HLA-C alleles showing the fewest. The 87-base-pair reads could not distinguish some IMGT-functional V segments, including TRBV6-2 and TRBV6-3, so those segments were excluded. When HLA alleles, especially DR and DQ, strongly co-occurred, attributing TCR associations to individual alleles was difficult. The classifier was reported to diagnose cytomegalovirus status with high specificity and sensitivity in both the original cohort and the validation cohort. Correlated functional status among segregating V segments might reflect linkage disequilibrium, but an unknown experimental factor could not be ruled out. A later analysis found that most CMV-associated TCR beta chains appeared HLA-restricted, with HLA associations seemingly driven largely by CMV exposure. Several of the top co-occurrence clusters appeared to be linked to parvovirus B19, influenza, CMV and Epstein-Barr virus, according to a later analysis. A cluster of highly shared sequence variants was judged likely to represent a technical artifact of the sequencing pipeline. In an earlier analysis of around 600 of the donors, most TCR beta V segments appeared in productive rearrangements about 87% or about 30% of the time, broadly matching IMGT annotations. A further reported finding was that TCR beta sequences accurately predicted the HLA-A and HLA-B alleles for most subjects in the first cohort. A later analysis found that HLA-associated TCR beta chains were more clonally expanded and had lower generation probabilities than equally common non-associated chains. The only immune exposure information available for the cohort was CMV serostatus. It was suggested by the authors that the approach could potentially be generalized to other disease states and immunological phenotypes. Because counts were too low, roughly 16 rarely observed V segments, including chromosome 9 orphons, were excluded from the earlier analysis of roughly 580 of the donors. The presence/absence analyses assumed that sequencing depth was roughly uniform across donors, and that assumption may not be true.

The cohort comprised more than 550 healthy bone marrow donors. At the time of sampling, every cohort member was nominally healthy, though immune exposures that went unrecorded were likely present. The donor tested CMV seropositive, placing the donor among the 289 seropositive members of the cohort. A peripheral blood sample was collected from each donor, and TCR beta sequencing was performed on peripheral blood mononuclear cells. Genomic DNA extraction from the blood cell samples was performed with the Qiagen DNeasy Blood Extraction Kit. Library preparation used the immunoSEQ multiplex PCR assay. For the multiplex PCR, a mixture combining 60 forward primers for TCR Vbeta segments and 13 reverse primers for TCR Jbeta segments was used. The CDR3 region of rearranged TCR beta genes was amplified from genomic DNA by a multiplex PCR assay. Amplified TCR beta libraries were sequenced as 87-base-pair reads on the Illumina HiSeq System. On the study's bioinformatics: A later analysis counted 75 million to 100 million unique TCR beta chains across the 550 to 800 repertoires, and around 9.9 million of these chains were shared by at least two donors. A nearest-neighbor algorithm error-corrected the raw reads and collapsed the reads into unique sequences, merging closely related sequences to remove PCR and sequencing errors. V, D and J gene segments were assigned by aligning CDR3 sequences to IMGT reference sequences. For a sequence to be retained, at least a six-nucleotide match to both a V gene segment and a J gene segment was required. Rearrangements were classified as productive when the CDR3 lacked stop codons and remained in frame with V and J, and all other rearrangements were classified as non-productive. CDR3 was defined according to IMGT convention as the region running from the second conserved V-encoded cysteine to the conserved J-encoded phenylalanine. The earlier analysis of roughly 590 of the donors excluded any sequence lacking an unambiguous match to a single V gene segment. In an earlier analysis of 587 of the donors, a V segment was called functional when productive rearrangements were above 56.7%, and segregating when the standard deviation between donors exceeded 5%. A statistical classification framework was built for diagnosing cytomegalovirus status from the catalog of TCR beta chain sequences. V and J gene assignment, in a later analysis, came from comparing TCR nucleotide sequences with IMGT/GENE-DB human TR gene sequences. Using the TCRdist pipeline, a later analysis assigned CDR3 sequences along with most-parsimonious VDJ recombination scenarios. A later analysis defined each TCR beta chain by its CDR3 amino acid sequence plus V-gene family, and excluded reads lacking a unique V-gene family. A later analysis removed 592 highly shared, low-generation-probability nucleotide sequences to deal with suspected cross-contamination and a sequencing artifact. In a later analysis, a clonal expansion index for each public chain was calculated from normalized within-repertoire ranks of inferred template counts. A later analysis computed generation probabilities with a VDJ recombination model fitted to out-of-frame rearrangements, and checked the results against IGoR. In a later analysis, TCR-TCR, TCR-HLA and TCR-CMV co-occurrence was scored with hypergeometric tests, and a repertoire-size bias correction was applied to TCR pairs. False discovery rates were estimated in a later analysis by permuting HLA or CMV assignments 20 times. In a later analysis, co-occurring TCRs were grouped using DBSCAN, and TCRdist sequence similarity was added for clustering within HLA-allele-positive subsets. Co-occurrence clustering excluded repertoires with fewer than 30,000 or more than 120,000 public chains, plus five with anomalous nucleotide sharing. TCRdb took over this immuneACCESS table, retaining in-frame rearrangements with V and J assigned. Such tables are incomplete; in checked studies, under half of the missing clones stem from an unresolved V gene, and the remainder is unexplained. V and J calls and clone size follow that table, whereas D and trimming were derived from the DNA. A total of 90,000 to 150,000 clones appear in this sample, roughly 70% of them only once. Approximately 10% of the sample is held by the ten biggest clonotypes.

Note on this clone: No cognate antigen has been identified for it. Base quality data are lacking; no much larger clone is found one base away.

Taken from cysteine to phenylalanine, the CDR3 has 13 residues. Kept here is only the CDR3 DNA, which spans 39 bases and is read in frame from base 1. As encoded in the germline V gene (reference sequence), CDR1 is SGHNT while CDR2 is YYREEE. The germline V and J ends show losses of 4 bases and 6 bases respectively, and no gene match explains 4 bases of the junction. Sequenced input: PBMCs. The TCR comes from a woman aged 45-60 years in good health and CMV-seropositive. The chain was built from TRBV5-4 and TRBJ1-2; TRBD1 lines up with 9 middle nucleotides. CDR3 sequence: CASSAGQGHGYTF. The DNA sequence follows: TGTGCCAGCAGCGCGGGACAGGGCCATGGCTACACCTTC.